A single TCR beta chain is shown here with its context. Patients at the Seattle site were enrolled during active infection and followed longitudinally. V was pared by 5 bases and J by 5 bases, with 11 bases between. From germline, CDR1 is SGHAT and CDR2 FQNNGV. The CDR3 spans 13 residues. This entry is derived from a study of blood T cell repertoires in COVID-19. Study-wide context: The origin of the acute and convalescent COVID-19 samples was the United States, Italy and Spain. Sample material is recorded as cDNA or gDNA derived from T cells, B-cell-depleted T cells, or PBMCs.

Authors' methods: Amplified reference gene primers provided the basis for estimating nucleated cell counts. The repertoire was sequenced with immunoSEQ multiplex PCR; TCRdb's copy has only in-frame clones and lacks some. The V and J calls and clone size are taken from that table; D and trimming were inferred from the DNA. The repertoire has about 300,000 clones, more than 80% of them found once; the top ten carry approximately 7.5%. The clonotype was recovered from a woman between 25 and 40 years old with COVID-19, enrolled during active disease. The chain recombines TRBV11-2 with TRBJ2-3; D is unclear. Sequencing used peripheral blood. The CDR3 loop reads CASSPSFVDTQYF. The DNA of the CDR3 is TGTGCCAGCAGCCCCAGTTTTGTAGATACGCAGTATTTT.